This T cell receptor (beta chain) came from a study of cytotoxic CD8 clonotypes in ibrutinib-treated CLL. Study in general: There were, on average, around 260,000 productive templates and tens of thousands of productive rearrangements per sample. The study's findings and limits: Treatment saw public clonotypes, which were uncommon, either contract or stay stable. Clonality measured at baseline exceeded age-matched healthy donors, tracking circulating CD8+ T-cell counts.

CDR1 and CDR2 from the germline V gene are SNHLY and FYNNEI. The CDR3 sequence is 14 residues long. The V end lost 7 bases, the J end lost 0 bases, and 12 bases lay between the germline ends. About this clone: Antigen unknown.

Using immunoSEQ multiplex PCR, the repertoire was profiled, and TCRdb retains in-frame clones only, with some absent. The repertoire holds under 30,000 clones, with 60% to 85% as singletons. Source: PBMCs, taken after 36 months of ibrutinib treatment. This TCR was recovered from a human donor with chronic lymphocytic leukemia. The chain employs TRBV2 and TRBJ1-1, with D hard to call. The CDR3 loop reads CASTHRDLNTEAFF. CDR3 sequence (DNA): TGTGCCAGCACTCATCGGGATTTGAACACTGAAGCTTTCTTT.